Sequencing of this TCR beta chain was carried out in a study of shared clonotypes between healthy human individuals. For each subset, genomic DNA was distributed in equal portions over several immunoSEQ plates. The assay was immunoSEQ multiplex PCR, and TCRdb's table has in-frame clones only and misses some. Seen here are roughly 2.5 million clones, around 90% observed once, and the top ten hold under 0.15%. Worth noting for this clone: Its antigen is undetermined.

There were no recent acute infections or vaccinations among the donors, who were healthy HIV-negative adults. A CD45RA+ naive subset and a CD45RA-negative memory subset were split from CD4+ cells. V was pared by 8 bases and J by 2 bases, with 5 bases between. This CDR3 region has 11 residues. Germline lookup yields CDR1 WSHSY and CDR2 SAAADI. Findings of the study overall: Naive subsets tended to show greater estimated richness than memory subsets.

The source material was naive CD4+ T cells sorted from blood. Subset noted: CD45RA+ positively selected. The receptor was isolated from a man between 18 and 35 years old in good health. The V gene is TRBV10-2, the J gene TRBJ2-3; D gene unclear. CDR3 protein: CASSSTDTQYF. In nucleotides, the CDR3 is TGCGCCAGCTCCTCCACAGATACGCAGTATTTT.